This T cell receptor (beta chain) was observed in a study of T cells after yellow fever vaccination. Trimming at V came to 4 bases and at J to 3 bases, leaving 5 bases not matched to a gene. CDR3 size: 14 residues. CDR1 and CDR2 (germline): MDHEN, SYDVKM. This clonotype was seen ten or more times. The antigen is undetermined. The 5'RACE template-switching step produced TCR cDNA and added a universal primer site and UMIs. TCRdb itself ran the 5' RACE reads through MiXCR, one entry per CDR3 protein. The sample has 300,000 to 450,000 distinct CDR3 sequences, 8.1% seen once. Study-wide results and limits: The study re-detected most primary-vaccination clones after the booster (around 96% CD4, roughly 85% CD8).

The sample was PBMCs, taken 45 days after the first yellow fever vaccination. This chain links TRBV28 with TRBJ2-7, with TRBD1 matching 8 bases. This TCR came from a young man who received the YFV17D yellow fever vaccine. CDR3 nucleotides: TGTGCCAGCAGTTCCCCCGGACAGGGCTACGAGCAGTACGTC. It is translated as CASSSPGQGYEQYV.